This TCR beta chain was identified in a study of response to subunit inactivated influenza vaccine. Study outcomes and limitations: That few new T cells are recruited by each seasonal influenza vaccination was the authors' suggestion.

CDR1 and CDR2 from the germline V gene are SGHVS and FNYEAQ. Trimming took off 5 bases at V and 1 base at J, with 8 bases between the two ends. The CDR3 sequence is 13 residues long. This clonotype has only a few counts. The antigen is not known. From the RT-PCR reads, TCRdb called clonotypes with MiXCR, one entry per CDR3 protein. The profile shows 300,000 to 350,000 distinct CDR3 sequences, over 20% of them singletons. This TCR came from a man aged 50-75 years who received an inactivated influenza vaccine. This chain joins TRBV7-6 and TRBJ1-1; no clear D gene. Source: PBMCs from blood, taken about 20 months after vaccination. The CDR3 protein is CASSVTENTEAFF. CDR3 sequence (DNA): TGTGCCAGCAGCGTCACAGAGAACACTGAAGCTTTCTTT.